A selection of T cell receptor beta chains follows, all from one sample in a study of shared clonotypes between healthy human individuals. Generated by immunoSEQ multiplex PCR, the TCRdb table keeps only in-frame clones and is missing some. The repertoire includes some 690,000 clones, roughly 88% of them detected once, and 34% sits in the top ten. Sequencing was done on a sample of memory CD8+ T cells from PBMCs. Receptor source: a man younger than 35 in good health. Some clones in this sample may be carry-over from other donors' samples. CDR3s include the opening cysteine and the closing phenylalanine or tryptophan. Each record gives: clone size, J gene, D gene, V gene, CDR3 length, CDR3 protein, CDR3 DNA. A D gene is named only where the DNA matches it firmly. Size tells how often a clone was seen (once, few, many) or the class of an expanded clone, and some rows leave it out.

clone_size: .
j_call: TRBJ2-7
d_call: .
v_call: TRBV7-9
cdr3_length: 13
cdr3_aa: CASTPEPGNEQYF
cdr3_nt: TGTGCCAGCACCCCTGAGCCGGGGAACGAGCAGTACTTC

clone_size: .
j_call: TRBJ2-3
d_call: TRBD2
v_call: TRBV4-3
cdr3_length: 15
cdr3_aa: CASSQSLAGVDTQYF
cdr3_nt: TGCGCCAGCAGCCAATCCCTAGCGGGAGTGGATACGCAGTATTTT

clone_size: few
j_call: TRBJ2-3
d_call: TRBD2
v_call: TRBV7-3
cdr3_length: 16
cdr3_aa: CASSLFGGAGADTQYF
cdr3_nt: TGTGCCAGCAGCTTATTCGGCGGGGCGGGAGCAGATACGCAGTATTTT

clone_size: .
j_call: TRBJ2-1
d_call: .
v_call: TRBV7-5
cdr3_length: 14
cdr3_aa: CARVASGRASEQFF
cdr3_nt: TGTGCCAGAGTTGCTAGCGGGAGGGCCAGTGAGCAGTTCTTC

clone_size: .
j_call: TRBJ2-1
d_call: .
v_call: TRBV27
cdr3_length: 15
cdr3_aa: CASTPQGYPYNEQFF
cdr3_nt: TGTGCCAGCACCCCACAGGGATACCCCTACAATGAGCAGTTCTTC

clone_size: .
j_call: TRBJ2-7
d_call: .
v_call: TRBV4-2
cdr3_length: 18
cdr3_aa: CASSQDPLDREDSYEQYF
cdr3_nt: TGTGCCAGCAGCCAAGACCCCCTCGACAGGGAGGACTCCTACGAGCAGTACTTC

clone_size: .
j_call: TRBJ1-2
d_call: TRBD1
v_call: TRBV4-1
cdr3_length: 14
cdr3_aa: CASSTRQGVDGYTF
cdr3_nt: TGCGCCAGCAGCACACGACAGGGGGTAGATGGCTACACCTTC

clone_size: once
j_call: TRBJ2-7
d_call: .
v_call: TRBV28
cdr3_length: 13
cdr3_aa: CASIVTPGDEQYF
cdr3_nt: TGTGCCAGCATTGTGACCCCGGGAGACGAGCAGTACTTC

clone_size: .
j_call: TRBJ1-6
d_call: .
v_call: TRBV11-1
cdr3_length: 14
cdr3_aa: CASSFWGPNSPLHF
cdr3_nt: TGTGCCAGCAGCTTTTGGGGACCTAATTCACCCCTCCACTTT

clone_size: .
j_call: TRBJ2-1
d_call: .
v_call: TRBV4-1
cdr3_length: 14
cdr3_aa: CASSQDSTGPPLFF
cdr3_nt: TGCGCCAGCAGCCAAGATTCGACGGGACCCCCTCTGTTCTTC

clone_size: .
j_call: TRBJ2-5
d_call: TRBD2
v_call: TRBV15
cdr3_length: 17
cdr3_aa: CATSNDGWDGRAETQYF
cdr3_nt: TGTGCCACCAGCAACGACGGTTGGGACGGGAGGGCAGAGACCCAGTACTTC

clone_size: once
j_call: TRBJ2-7
d_call: .
v_call: TRBV27
cdr3_length: 15
cdr3_aa: CASSTSQDGFREQYF
cdr3_nt: TGTGCCAGCAGTACCTCGCAGGACGGGTTTAGGGAGCAGTACTTC

clone_size: once
j_call: TRBJ1-2
d_call: .
v_call: TRBV10-3
cdr3_length: 14
cdr3_aa: CAISEPTAPYGYTF
cdr3_nt: TGTGCCATCAGTGAACCGACAGCGCCCTATGGCTACACCTTC

clone_size: .
j_call: TRBJ1-4
d_call: .
v_call: TRBV4-1
cdr3_length: 19
cdr3_aa: CASSQDYLEVVLKNEKLFF
cdr3_nt: TGCGCCAGCAGCCAAGATTATCTGGAGGTGGTACTGAAAAATGAAAAACTGTTTTTT

clone_size: .
j_call: TRBJ1-1
d_call: .
v_call: TRBV19
cdr3_length: 15
cdr3_aa: CASSMGGQSNTEAFF
cdr3_nt: TGTGCCAGTAGTATGGGGGGGCAGTCGAACACTGAAGCTTTCTTT

clone_size: .
j_call: TRBJ1-1
d_call: .
v_call: TRBV9
cdr3_length: 14
cdr3_aa: CASSVLRDDTEAFF
cdr3_nt: TGTGCCAGCAGCGTCCTCCGGGACGACACTGAAGCTTTCTTT

clone_size: .
j_call: TRBJ2-3
d_call: .
v_call: TRBV19
cdr3_length: 16
cdr3_aa: CASSPFWETSTDTQYF
cdr3_nt: TGTGCCAGTAGTCCGTTTTGGGAGACTAGCACAGATACGCAGTATTTT

clone_size: few
j_call: TRBJ1-5
d_call: .
v_call: TRBV19
cdr3_length: 16
cdr3_aa: CASSDRTEGRNQPQHF
cdr3_nt: TGTGCCAGTAGTGACCGGACAGAGGGGCGCAATCAGCCCCAGCATTTT

clone_size: few
j_call: TRBJ2-7
d_call: .
v_call: TRBV6-6
cdr3_length: 14
cdr3_aa: CASSFPSLFYEQYF
cdr3_nt: TGTGCCAGCAGCTTCCCCTCCCTCTTCTACGAGCAGTACTTC

clone_size: .
j_call: TRBJ2-7
d_call: .
v_call: TRBV6-1
cdr3_length: 10
cdr3_aa: CASFEYEQYF
cdr3_nt: TGTGCCAGCTTTGAATACGAGCAGTACTTC

clone_size: .
j_call: TRBJ2-3
d_call: TRBD2
v_call: TRBV19
cdr3_length: 15
cdr3_aa: CASSIKRDATDTQYF
cdr3_nt: TGTGCCAGTAGTATTAAGCGGGATGCCACAGATACGCAGTATTTT

clone_size: .
j_call: TRBJ1-5
d_call: TRBD1
v_call: TRBV15
cdr3_length: 15
cdr3_aa: CATSGGQGGNQPQHF
cdr3_nt: TGTGCCACCAGCGGGGGACAGGGGGGCAATCAGCCCCAGCATTTT

clone_size: once
j_call: TRBJ1-2
d_call: TRBD1
v_call: TRBV4-3
cdr3_length: 16
cdr3_aa: CASSTLDRGYFHGYTF
cdr3_nt: TGCGCCAGCAGCACCCTGGACAGGGGGTATTTTCATGGCTACACCTTC

clone_size: .
j_call: TRBJ2-1
d_call: .
v_call: TRBV7-9
cdr3_length: 14
cdr3_aa: CASSSVLGNNEQFF
cdr3_nt: TGTGCCAGCAGCTCCGTTCTCGGGAACAATGAGCAGTTCTTC